This T cell receptor beta chain was sequenced during a study of T cell responses to AZD1222 COVID-19 vaccine. Findings of the study overall: CD4 TCRs covered the whole spike, strongest at regions 160-218 and 743-854. Two AZD1222 doses significantly raised spike-specific TCR breadth and depth over controls.

The table came from immunoSEQ multiplex PCR; TCRdb's copy has only in-frame clones and leaves some out. The sample shows 90,000 to 150,000 clones, 80% to 95% of them seen only once. Of note for this clone: Its antigen is undetermined.

This CDR3 is built from 15 residues. V lost 4 bases and J 0 bases, leaving 11 bases between the germline ends. Germline values: CDR1 SGHDN, CDR2 FVKESK. The chain combines TRBV14 with TRBJ2-3; D gene ambiguous. This specimen was peripheral blood, taken 28 days after the second AZD1222 dose. The clonotype originates from an adult who received the AZD1222 COVID-19 vaccine. As DNA, the CDR3 is TGTGCCAGCAGCCGTTACTACCATAGCACAGATACGCAGTATTTT. It codes for CASSRYYHSTDTQYF.